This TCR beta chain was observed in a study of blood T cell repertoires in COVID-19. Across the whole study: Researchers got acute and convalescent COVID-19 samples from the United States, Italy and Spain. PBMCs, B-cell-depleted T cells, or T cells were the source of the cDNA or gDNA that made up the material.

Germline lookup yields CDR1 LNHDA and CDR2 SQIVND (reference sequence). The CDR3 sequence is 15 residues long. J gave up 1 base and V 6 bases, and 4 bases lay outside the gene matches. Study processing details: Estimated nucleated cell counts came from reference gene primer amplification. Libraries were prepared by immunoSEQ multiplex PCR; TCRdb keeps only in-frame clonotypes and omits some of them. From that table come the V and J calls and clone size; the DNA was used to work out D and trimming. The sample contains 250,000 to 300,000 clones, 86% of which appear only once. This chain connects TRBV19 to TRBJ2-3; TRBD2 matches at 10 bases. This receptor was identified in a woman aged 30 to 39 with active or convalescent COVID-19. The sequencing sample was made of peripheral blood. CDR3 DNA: TGTGCCAGTAGCCTCAGCGGGGGGGGCACAGATACGCAGTATTTT. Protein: CASSLSGGGTDTQYF.